This TCR beta chain was documented in a study of vaccination and CD4 T cells after COVID-19. As for the study in general: Convalescent study patients returned SARS-CoV-2 positive nasal swab PCR results, with 8 to 10 mild cases and one severe.

Cultured CD4+ T cells had their DNA profiled by the Oncomine TCR Beta short-read assay. The genomic DNA was obtained from cultured CD4+ T cells by extraction with the QIAamp micro DNA kit. TCRdb ran MiXCR on the PCR reads and lists one entry per CDR3 protein. The table records around 25,000 distinct CDR3 sequences, approximately 39% of them present only once. Per the germline V gene, CDR1 is DFQATT and CDR2 is SNEGSKA (reference sequence). This CDR3 has 11 amino acids. The V and J ends lost 6 bases and 12 bases respectively, with 17 bases between them. This sample's treatment: roughly 11-day PBMC culture with coronavirus spike peptide pools or control peptides (ViraFEST assay). There are a few counts of this clonotype. The antigen remains undetermined.

The chain recombines TRBV20-1 with TRBJ1-2; D unclear. The receptor comes from a human donor who had recovered from COVID-19. The source material was CD4+ T cells from blood, cultured in vitro. This CDR3 reads CSALPGGMHTF. DNA for the CDR3: TGCAGTGCACTCCCCGGAGGGATGCACACCTTC.